A single sample gave rise to the 2 T cell receptor beta chains below, sequenced in a study of blood T cell repertoires in COVID-19. The data were produced by immunoSEQ multiplex PCR, yet TCRdb's version contains in-frame clones alone and is incomplete. The table lists fewer than 150,000 clones, roughly four fifths of them singletons, with around 17% in the top ten. The sequencing input was peripheral blood. These receptors originate from a woman in her forties or fifties with acute or convalescent COVID-19.

The chain uses TRBV23-1 and TRBJ2-7; TRBD1 agrees at 9 bases. TRBV23-1 has ORF status, its function being uncertain. J was trimmed by 2 bases and V by 0 bases; bases with no gene match: 2. The CDR3 spans 15 residues. The CDR3 DNA is TGCGCCAGCAGTCAATCCAGGGACAGGGCCTACGAGCAGTACTTC. Protein sequence: CASSQSRDRAYEQYF.

The chain recombines TRBV7-9 with TRBJ1-4, with 7 bases fitting TRBD1. This CDR3 spans 16 amino acids. CDR1 is SEHNR and CDR2 is FQNEAQ in the germline V gene (reference sequence). V dropped 2 bases and J dropped 5; count of bases not matched to a gene: 8. CDR3 sequence (DNA): TGTGCCAGCAGCTTATCAAGGACAGGAGGAAATGAAAAACTGTTTTTT. The encoded protein is CASSLSRTGGNEKLFF.